The clone carrying this T cell receptor beta chain was seen ten or more times. This entry is derived from a study of regulatory T cells in long-lasting Graves disease. Construction of the TCR beta libraries employed iRepertoire HTBI primers in conjunction with Arm-PCR of CDR3 regions. In the original analysis: The samples yielded fewer than 75 TRBV and around 14 TRBJ segments. TCRdb fed the multiplex PCR reads into MiXCR, producing one record per CDR3 protein. In this record, the V and J calls reflect TCRdb's handling and not the investigators' own analysis. The sample includes approximately 440,000 distinct CDR3 sequences, 15% to 20% seen only once; the top ten take 9% to 15%. The time point denotes: newly diagnosed GD, antithyroid drugs for less than 3 months. The TCR library was made from RNA that had been extracted from PBMCs in TRIzol. These same data were also listed under a study on T cells in Graves' hyperthyroidism and ophthalmopathy.

The origin of this receptor is a man between 40 and 49 years old with Graves disease. The sequencing here drew on peripheral blood mononuclear cells (PBMCs), taken at new diagnosis, from a patient treated with antithyroid drugs.

The CDR3 protein is CASSAPSGSYNEQFF. CDR3 bases: TGTGCCAGCAGCGCCCCTAGCGGCTCCTACAATGAGCAGTTCTTC. The rearrangement uses TRBV11-2 and TRBJ2-1, with TRBD2 matching over 7 bases. The CDR3 runs to 15 residues. The trim removed 5 bases at V and 0 bases at J, leaving 4 bases unmatched. Germline assignment: CDR1 SGHAT and CDR2 FQNNGV.